The 2 T cell receptor beta chains presented below share a single source sample, sequenced in a study of blood T cells in healthy people across ages. Sample-barcoded 5' priming and a J-beta primer mix drove a second PCR of roughly 6 to 12 cycles. TCRdb itself ran the 5' RACE reads through MiXCR, one entry per CDR3 protein. The data hold about 800,000 distinct CDR3 sequences, with around 50% observed a single time. The sequenced material came from blood. The receptors stem from a man at least 80 years old in good health.

This sequence joins TRBV4-3 and TRBJ2-1; the D gene is possibly TRBD2 (5 bases). The length of the CDR3 is 13 residues. The germline V and J ends were trimmed by 4 bases and 10 bases, with 14 bases remaining between them. CDR1 LGHNA and CDR2 YSLEER come from the germline V gene. For the CDR3, the DNA is TGCGCCAGCAGCCTCGAGAGCGGAACAGAGCAGTTCTTC. Encoded protein: CASSLESGTEQFF.

V is TRBV7-3 and J is TRBJ2-3; 10 bases match TRBD2. V lost 4 bases, J lost 4 bases, and 8 bases stayed unmatched. The CDR3 loop spans 16 amino acids. Germline values: CDR1 SGHTA, CDR2 FQGTGA. The CDR3 sequence: CASSSELAGLSDTQYF. DNA for the CDR3: TGTGCCAGCAGCTCTGAACTAGCGGGATTATCAGATACGCAGTATTTT.